Following are 31 T cell receptor beta chains from one sample sequenced in a study of OX40 agonist ivuxolimab in advanced cancers. Sequencing was performed with immunoSEQ multiplex PCR; in TCRdb, only in-frame clones are kept and a portion is missing. This sample carries 66,000 or so clones, about 90% of them seen once, and the ten largest clones take approximately 20%. The specimen comprised CD4+ or CD8+ T cells sorted from blood, sampled in a trial of the OX40 agonist ivuxolimab. Receptors originate from an adult with an advanced solid tumor such as melanoma, head and neck, liver or kidney cancer.

The chain has TRBV28 and TRBJ2-7; D possibly corresponds to TRBD2 (6 bases). V lost 6 bases and J lost 4, with 19 bases in between. The length of the CDR3 is 15 residues. CDR1 and CDR2 from the germline V gene are MDHEN and SYDVKM. In DNA form, the CDR3 reads TGTGCCAGCAGGGGAGGACGGACGATGGGGTACGAGCAGTACTTC. Its translation is CASRGGRTMGYEQYF.

The count of this clone is one. This rearrangement joins TRBV19 to TRBJ2-7; possibly TRBD1 or TRBD2 for D (5 bases each). With 3 bases removed from V and 3 bases from J, the gap between germline ends came to 12 bases. Germline lookup yields CDR1 LNHDA and CDR2 SQIVND (reference sequence). There are 14 residues in the CDR3. The DNA for the CDR3 is TGTGCCAGTAGTATCGGTTGGGGGATCTACGAGCAGTACTTC. Translated, it gives CASSIGWGIYEQYF.

CDR3 sequence: CASSVGLHSGNTIYF. The CDR3 DNA sequence: TGTGCCAGCAGCGTAGGACTCCACTCTGGAAACACCATATATTTT. The chain has TRBV9 and TRBJ1-3; D uncertain. V lost 0 bases, J lost 0 bases, and 7 bases lay in between. The CDR3 contains 15 residues. Germline CDR1 and CDR2: SGDLS and YYNGEE.

As DNA, the CDR3 is TGTGCCAGCAGTCCGTCCTCGGAGGCCTACAATGAGCAGTTCTTC. It translates to CASSPSSEAYNEQFF. The J gene is TRBJ2-1, the V gene TRBV27; the D gene is possibly TRBD2 (5 bases). From germline, CDR1 is MNHEY and CDR2 SMNVEV (reference sequence). This CDR3 is 15 amino acids long. V was cut by 5 bases and J by 2 bases, with 13 bases left in between.

The chain carries TRBV6-1 and TRBJ1-3; D gene uncertain. V was shortened by 7 bases and J by 1 base, with 5 bases between the two germline ends. Germline V gene data show CDR1 as MNHNS and CDR2 as SASEGT. This CDR3 is built from 12 residues. The CDR3 loop is CASIRSGNTIYF. Here the CDR3 DNA reads TGTGCCAGCATTCGGTCTGGAAACACCATATATTTT.

The CDR3 DNA reads as TGTGCCAGCAGCTGGGACAGGAGGAATCCGAACACCGGGGAGCTGTTTTTT. Amino acid sequence: CASSWDRRNPNTGELFF. The chain combines TRBV2 with TRBJ2-2, with 8 bases fitting TRBD1. The germline V gene encodes CDR1 SNHLY and CDR2 FYNNEI. CDR3 size: 17 residues. Trimming removed 6 bases from V and 0 bases from J; junction bases left unmatched: 9. Full variable domain (remainder filled in from reference TRBV2 and TRBJ2-2): EPEVTQTPSHQVTQMGQEVILRCVPISNHLYFYWYRQILGQKVEFLVSFYNNEISEKSEIFDDQFSVERPDGSNFTLKIRSTKLEDSAMYFCASSWDRRNPNTGELFFGEGSRLTVL.

The chain joins TRBV6-5 to TRBJ1-1; D possibly corresponds to TRBD1 (5 bases). CDR3 length: 14 amino acids. The V gene's germline CDR1 is MNHEY and CDR2 SVGAGI. V lost 5 bases and J 0 bases, leaving 10 bases between the germline ends. The CDR3 DNA follows: TGTGCCAGCAGTCACAGGAGAATGAACACTGAAGCTTTCTTT. Residues: CASSHRRMNTEAFF.

This chain joins TRBV29-1 and TRBJ1-2; D gene unclear. Germline CDR1 is SQVTM and CDR2 is ANQGSEA. The ends were cut back, 3 bases at V and 1 base at J, with 6 bases in the middle. The CDR3 sequence is 12 residues long. The chain's CDR3 is CSVEAHNYGYTF. The CDR3 DNA follows: TGCAGCGTTGAGGCTCATAACTATGGCTACACCTTC.

V gene TRBV27 combines with J gene TRBJ1-2, with 7 bases identical to TRBD1. From germline, CDR1 is MNHEY and CDR2 SMNVEV (reference sequence). The CDR3 has 15 amino acids. The trim removed 2 bases at V and 6 bases at J, leaving 9 bases unmatched. The CDR3 loop reads CASSLVSPGGNGYTF. DNA of the CDR3: TGTGCCAGCAGTTTAGTATCACCAGGGGGTAATGGCTACACCTTC.

The rearrangement links TRBV11-2 to TRBJ1-4; no reliable D call. Deletions cut 5 bases from V and 6 bases from J, with 10 bases between. The V gene's germline CDR1 is SGHAT and CDR2 FQNNGV. The CDR3 runs to 13 residues. CDR3 region: CASSPFGDEKLFF. CDR3 DNA: TGTGCCAGCAGCCCCTTCGGGGATGAAAAACTGTTTTTT.

The rearrangement joins TRBV7-9 to TRBJ2-2; 9 bases are a match to TRBD2. This CDR3 contains 17 residues. V shed 4 bases, J shed 8 bases, and the junction held 14 bases outside the gene matches. In germline, CDR1 is SEHNR, CDR2 FQNEAQ (reference sequence). Written as DNA, the CDR3 is TGTGCCAGCAGCTCTTGGATTCTAGCGGGACCCGAGGGGGAGCTGTTTTTT. Translation gives CASSSWILAGPEGELFF.

The chain combines TRBV20-1 with TRBJ1-1; possible D gene TRBD1, 5 bases. Germline CDR1 is DFQATT and CDR2 is SNEGSKA (reference sequence). Between the trimmed V and J ends, which lost 6 bases and 5 bases, there was a span of 10 bases. This CDR3 region has 11 residues. CDR3 sequence reads: CSAWRGTEAFF. CDR3 in DNA: TGCAGTGCGTGGCGGGGGACTGAAGCTTTCTTT.

The genes are TRBV9 and TRBJ2-3; no definite D call. The germline CDR1 and CDR2 sequences are SGDLS and YYNGEE. CDR3 length: 12 residues. The ends were cut back, 4 bases at V and 1 base at J, with 4 bases in the middle. The CDR3 nucleotides are TGTGCCAGCAGCAAGGGCACAGATACGCAGTATTTT. It is translated as CASSKGTDTQYF.

This sequence joins TRBV7-8 and TRBJ1-5; D gene uncertain. Trimming took off 6 bases at V and 4 bases at J, with 10 bases between the two ends. The CDR3 is made up of 13 amino acids. CDR1 is SGHVS and CDR2 is FQNEAQ in the germline V gene. The CDR3 loop reads CASSVRWNQPQHF. The CDR3 DNA reads TGTGCCAGCAGTGTCAGATGGAATCAGCCCCAGCATTTT.

The genes are TRBV27 and TRBJ2-5; the D is unclear. The V end was cut by 2 bases, the J end by 1 base, with 8 bases between. In germline, CDR1 is MNHEY, CDR2 SMNVEV (reference sequence). The CDR3 length is 14 residues. Here the CDR3 reads CASSLNPGQETQYF. The CDR3 coding sequence is TGTGCCAGCAGTTTAAATCCAGGCCAAGAGACCCAGTACTTC.

V is TRBV13 and J is TRBJ2-3, with a tentative D call TRBD1 (6 bases). The CDR3 runs to 14 residues. V was clipped by 5 bases and J by 4 bases, with 13 bases between them. CDR1 and CDR2 (germline): PRHDT, FYEKMQ (reference sequence). CDR3 sequence (DNA): TGTGCCAGCAGCGGGGGCGCCGAGGCAGATACGCAGTATTTT. It translates to CASSGGAEADTQYF.

The chain recombines TRBV6-1 with TRBJ2-3; D not resolved. Trimming removed 3 bases at V and 2 bases at J, with 9 bases between. Germline V gene lookup returns CDR1 MNHNS and CDR2 SASEGT. CDR3 length equals 14 residues. The CDR3 region has the DNA TGTGCCAGCAGTGATGTCGGTTTCACAGATACGCAGTATTTT. Protein: CASSDVGFTDTQYF.

J is TRBJ2-7 and V is TRBV19; D unresolved. CDR1 and CDR2 from the germline V gene are LNHDA and SQIVND (reference sequence). V lost 0 bases to trimming and J lost 0 bases, with 3 bases between them. This CDR3 comprises 13 residues. The CDR3 here is CASSIDLSYEQYF. The CDR3 nucleotides are TGTGCCAGTAGTATAGATCTCTCCTACGAGCAGTACTTC.

V gene TRBV28 combines with J gene TRBJ1-5; D is uncertain. There are 17 residues in the CDR3. V was shortened by 1 base and J by 8 bases, with 21 bases between the two germline ends. The germline CDR1 and CDR2 sequences are MDHEN and SYDVKM. CDR3 residues: CASSLYPAEVPIKPQHF. CDR3 coding DNA: TGTGCCAGCAGTTTATACCCGGCGGAGGTACCGATAAAGCCCCAGCATTTT. Full variable domain (outside the CDR3, taken from reference TRBV28 and TRBJ1-5): DVKVTQSSRYLVKRTGEKVFLECVQDMDHENMFWYRQDPGLGLRLIYFSYDVKMKEKGDIPEGYSVSREKKERFSLILESASTNQTSMYLCASSLYPAEVPIKPQHFGDGTRLSIL.

CDR3 region: CAIQQGSDQPQHF. The CDR3 bases are TGTGCCATCCAACAGGGCTCGGATCAGCCCCAGCATTTT. This chain uses TRBV10-3 with TRBJ1-5, with TRBD1 as a possible D gene (6 bases). The ends were cut back, 8 bases at V and 5 bases at J, with 13 bases in the middle. Per germline, CDR1 ENHRY and CDR2 SYGVKD. This CDR3 has 13 residues.

This clone was found a few times. The chain employs TRBV11-2 and TRBJ1-2; 7 bases line up with TRBD1. Germline V gene lookup returns CDR1 SGHAT and CDR2 FQNNGV. Unmatched junction bases numbered 9, after V lost 5 bases and J lost 3 bases. The CDR3 has 15 amino acids. CDR3 DNA: TGTGCCAGCAGCCCACAGGGGCAGGGGGACTATGGCTACACCTTC. Its translation: CASSPQGQGDYGYTF. The variable domain in full, completed from reference TRBV11-2 and TRBJ1-2, reads EAGVAQSPRYKIIEKRQSVAFWCNPISGHATLYWYQQILGQGPKLLIQFQNNGVVDDSQLPKDRFSAERLKGVDSTLKIQPAKLEDSAVYLCASSPQGQGDYGYTFGSGTRLTVV.

The chain links TRBV9 to TRBJ2-7; D may be TRBD1 or TRBD2 (5 bases each). V was cut by 2 bases and J by 2 bases, with 11 bases left in between. This CDR3 comprises 14 residues. The germline gives CDR1 SGDLS, CDR2 YYNGEE. Here the CDR3 DNA reads TGTGCCAGCAGCGTGGGGCCCGGGGCCTACGAGCAGTACTTC. Translating it yields CASSVGPGAYEQYF. Full variable domain (outside the CDR3, taken from reference TRBV9 and TRBJ2-7): DSGVTQTPKHLITATGQRVTLRCSPRSGDLSVYWYQQSLDQGLQFLIQYYNGEERAKGNILERFSAQQFPDLHSELNLSSLELGDSALYFCASSVGPGAYEQYFGPGTRLTVT.

V usage is TRBV19 and J usage is TRBJ2-3; TRBD1 aligns across 9 bases. The CDR3 length is 13 residues. The germline gives CDR1 LNHDA, CDR2 SQIVND (reference sequence). V lost 6 bases to trimming and J lost 5 bases; unmatched junction nucleotides: 3. The CDR3 DNA reads as TGTGCCAGTAGGACAGGGGGAGTAGATACGCAGTATTTT. It translates to CASRTGGVDTQYF.

V usage is TRBV7-9 and J usage is TRBJ2-1; D not resolved. Germline assignment: CDR1 SEHNR and CDR2 FQNEAQ (reference sequence). This CDR3 is 14 amino acids long. The V and J ends lost 5 bases and 3 bases respectively, with 11 bases between them. The CDR3 here is CASSIGLSYNEQFF. CDR3 coding DNA: TGTGCCAGCAGCATTGGGCTAAGCTACAATGAGCAGTTCTTC.

Points on this clone: At the DNA level, this CDR3 is encoded by other sequences in the same sample as well. The rearrangement links TRBV9 to TRBJ2-5; D is unresolved. Germline CDR1 is SGDLS and CDR2 is YYNGEE. The length of the CDR3 is 14 residues. The V and J ends lost 0 bases and 2 bases respectively, with 8 bases between them. The CDR3 DNA reads TGTGCCAGCAGCGTAGATGGTCTACAAGAGACCCAGTACTTC. Residues: CASSVDGLQETQYF.

This chain links TRBV30 with TRBJ1-2; D might be TRBD1 (6 bases). There are 14 residues in the CDR3. The V end lost 3 bases, the J end lost 6 bases, and 17 bases lay between the germline ends. Germline V lookup: CDR1 GTSNPN, CDR2 SVGIG (reference sequence). The chain's CDR3 is CAWRGGGFLNGYTF. CDR3 sequence (DNA): TGTGCCTGGAGAGGGGGGGGCTTTCTCAATGGCTACACCTTC.

The V call is TRBV13, the J call TRBJ1-5, with D perhaps TRBD1 (5 bases). Germline V gene lookup returns CDR1 PRHDT and CDR2 FYEKMQ (reference sequence). This CDR3 contains 15 residues. Between the trimmed V and J ends, which lost 2 bases and 3 bases, there was a span of 11 bases. CDR3 loop: CASSLRGSDNQPQHF. The CDR3 DNA follows: TGTGCCAGCAGCTTAAGGGGTAGCGACAATCAGCCCCAGCATTTT.

The rearrangement links TRBV6-5 to TRBJ2-2; D gene ambiguous. Per the germline V gene, CDR1 is MNHEY and CDR2 is SVGAGI. V was pared by 2 bases and J by 5 bases, with 9 bases between. The CDR3 is 14 residues long. CDR3: CASSYDWATGELFF. DNA for the CDR3: TGTGCCAGCAGTTACGATTGGGCTACCGGGGAGCTGTTTTTT.

This chain links TRBV4-3 with TRBJ2-7; weak D call: TRBD2 (6 bases). The CDR3 runs to 15 residues. Germline values: CDR1 LGHNA, CDR2 YSLEER. V was trimmed by 0 bases and J by 4 bases, leaving 13 bases between them. The CDR3 DNA reads TGCGCCAGCAGCCAAGATGCGGGGCCGGAGTACGAGCAGTACTTC. Translation gives CASSQDAGPEYEQYF.

The chain employs TRBV30 and TRBJ2-3; TRBD1 agrees at 8 bases. The trim removed 2 bases at V and 5 bases at J, leaving 9 bases unmatched. CDR1 GTSNPN and CDR2 SVGIG come from the germline V gene (reference sequence). This CDR3 is built from 15 residues. This CDR3 is CAWSPWTGSQDTQYF. The CDR3 bases are TGTGCCTGGAGTCCGTGGACAGGGTCGCAAGATACGCAGTATTTT.

The CDR3 loop reads CASSALGGTRQYNEQFF. As DNA, the CDR3 is TGTGCCAGCAGCGCCTTAGGGGGGACTAGACAGTACAATGAGCAGTTCTTC. V and J are TRBV9 and TRBJ2-1; 8 positions agree with TRBD2. The CDR3 has 17 amino acids. Trimming cost V 3 bases and J 4 bases; bases outside gene matches: 12. CDR1 and CDR2 from the germline V gene are SGDLS and YYNGEE.